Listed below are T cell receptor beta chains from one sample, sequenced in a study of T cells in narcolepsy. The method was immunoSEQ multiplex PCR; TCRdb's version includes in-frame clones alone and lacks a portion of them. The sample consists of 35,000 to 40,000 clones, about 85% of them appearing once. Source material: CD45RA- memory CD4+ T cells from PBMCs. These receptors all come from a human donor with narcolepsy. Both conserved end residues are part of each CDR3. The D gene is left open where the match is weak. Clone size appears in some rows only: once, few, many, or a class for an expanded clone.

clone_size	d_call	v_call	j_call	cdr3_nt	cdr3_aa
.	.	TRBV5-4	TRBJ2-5	TGTGCCAGCAGCTTGTCGAAGACCCAGTACTTC	CASSLSKTQYF
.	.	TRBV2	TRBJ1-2	TGTGCCTACAGCCCGAGAGGCGATGGCTACACCTTC	CAYSPRGDGYTF
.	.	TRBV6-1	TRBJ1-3	TGTGCCAGCAGTGCCGAAGGGGGCTCTGGAAACACCATATATTTT	CASSAEGGSGNTIYF
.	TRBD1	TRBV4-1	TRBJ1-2	TGCGCCAGCAGCCAAGAGGGCAGGGGGAACTATGGCTACACCTTC	CASSQEGRGNYGYTF
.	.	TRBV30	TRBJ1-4	TGTGCCGGCGCACCAACTAATGAAAAACTGTTTTTT	CAGAPTNEKLFF
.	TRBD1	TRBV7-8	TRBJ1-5	TGTGCCAGCAGCTCACAGGGGAGCAATCAGCCCCAGCATTTT	CASSSQGSNQPQHF
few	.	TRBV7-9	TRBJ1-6	TGTGCCAGCAGCTTAGGCGGGCAGGGTAATTCACCCCTCCACTTT	CASSLGGQGNSPLHF
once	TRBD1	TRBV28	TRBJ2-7	TGTGCCAGCTACTCCGGGACAGGGGGTTACGAGCAGTACTTC	CASYSGTGGYEQYF
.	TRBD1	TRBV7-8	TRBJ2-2	TGTGCCAGCAGCGAGGACAGGATTCCCGGGGAGCTGTTTTTT	CASSEDRIPGELFF
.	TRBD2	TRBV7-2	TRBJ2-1	TGTGCCAGCAGCTCGGGACTAGCGGGGATCGTCGGGGAGCAGTTCTTC	CASSSGLAGIVGEQFF
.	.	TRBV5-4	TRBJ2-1	TGTGCCAGCAGCCGTCTAGCGATCTCCTCCTACAATGAGCAGTTCTTC	CASSRLAISSYNEQFF
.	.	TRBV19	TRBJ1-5	TGTGCCAGTAGTTCCCCAGGGGAGCGTCAGCCCCAGCATTTT	CASSSPGERQPQHF
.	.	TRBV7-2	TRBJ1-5	TGTGCCAGCAGCTTAAGTGGGGGGGCGGGCAATCAGCCCCAGCATTTT	CASSLSGGAGNQPQHF
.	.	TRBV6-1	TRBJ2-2	TGTGCCAGCAGTGGGAAGTGGACCGGGGGCGTTAACACCGGGGAGCTGTTTTTT	CASSGKWTGGVNTGELFF
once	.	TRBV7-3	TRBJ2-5	TGTGCCAGCAGCCCCCAATCCTCATGGGGGGAGACCCAGTACTTC	CASSPQSSWGETQYF
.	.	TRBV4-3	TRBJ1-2	TGCGCCAGCACGGGGTCAAACCCGAGCTATGGCTACACCTTC	CASTGSNPSYGYTF
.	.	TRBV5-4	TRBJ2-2	TGTGCCAGCAGCTTGCCCACTGGGGTGGCCGGGGAGCTGTTTTTT	CASSLPTGVAGELFF
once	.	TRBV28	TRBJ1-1	TGTGCCAGCAGTTCCAGCCCCTCCGCTTTCTTT	CASSSSPSAFF
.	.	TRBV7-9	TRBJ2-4	TGTGCCAGCAGCTTAGCAGAGGCCAAAAACATTCAGTACTTC	CASSLAEAKNIQYF
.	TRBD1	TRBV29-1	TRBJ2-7	TGCAGCGCCGGGACAGGGGGTACCTACGAGCAGTACTTC	CSAGTGGTYEQYF
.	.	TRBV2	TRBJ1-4	TGTGCCAGCGGTGTGAGGGCGGTTAATGAAAAACTGTTTTTT	CASGVRAVNEKLFF
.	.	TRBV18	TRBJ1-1	TGTGCCAGCTCACCTTCGGACACCAGGGGAGCTTTCTTT	CASSPSDTRGAFF
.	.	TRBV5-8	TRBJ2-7	TGTGCCAGCAGCTTGGGACTGTACGAGCAGTACTTC	CASSLGLYEQYF
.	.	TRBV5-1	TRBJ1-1	TGCGCCAGCAGCGGAAGGGGTACTCGGAACACTGAAGCTTTCTTT	CASSGRGTRNTEAFF
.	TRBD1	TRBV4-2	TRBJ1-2	TGTGCCAGCAGCCAAGCCGGTACAGGGGTCTATGGCTACACCTTC	CASSQAGTGVYGYTF
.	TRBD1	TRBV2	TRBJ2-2	TGTGCCAGCAGTGGACAGGGGTTGAGCACCGGGGAGCTGTTTTTT	CASSGQGLSTGELFF
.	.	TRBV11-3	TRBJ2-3	TGTGCCAGCAGCAAGGGACCCACAGATACGCAGTATTTT	CASSKGPTDTQYF
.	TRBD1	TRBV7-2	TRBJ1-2	TGTGCCAGCAGCCGGACAGGGTGGGAAGGCGGCTACACCTTC	CASSRTGWEGGYTF
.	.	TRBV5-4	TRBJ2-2	TGTGCCAGCAGCCCCGCCTCCTTGGACACCGGGGAGCTGTTTTTT	CASSPASLDTGELFF
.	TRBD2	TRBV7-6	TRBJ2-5	TGTGCCAGCAGCCCAAGACTAGCCGGGGAGACCCAGTACTTC	CASSPRLAGETQYF
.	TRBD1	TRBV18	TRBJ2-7	TGTGCCAGCGGTTTAGGACAGGGGGAAGTCTACGAGCAGTACTTC	CASGLGQGEVYEQYF
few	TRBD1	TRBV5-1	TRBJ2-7	TGCGCCAGCAGCTTGACCGGGACAGGGACCGAGCAGTACTTC	CASSLTGTGTEQYF
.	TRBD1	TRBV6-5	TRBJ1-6	TGTGCCAGCATGGGACAGACCTATAATTCACCCCTCCACTTT	CASMGQTYNSPLHF
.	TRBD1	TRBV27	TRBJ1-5	TGTGCCAGCAGCTCCCGACAGGGGCTCCCGAATCAGCCCCAGCATTTT	CASSSRQGLPNQPQHF
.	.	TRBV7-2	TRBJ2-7	TGTGCCAGCAGCTTAGGTCCTAGTTCCGAGCAGTACTTC	CASSLGPSSEQYF
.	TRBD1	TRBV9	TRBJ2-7	TGTGCCAGCAGCAAACTTGGGACAGGGGGCTCCTACGAGCAGTACTTC	CASSKLGTGGSYEQYF
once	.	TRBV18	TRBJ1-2	TGTGCCAGCTCACCACCGGTGGGGGGCGGAAACTATGGCTACACCTTC	CASSPPVGGGNYGYTF
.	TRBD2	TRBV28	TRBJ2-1	TGTGCCAGCAGTTTGGCGGGGGGGCTTGAGCAGTTCTTC	CASSLAGGLEQFF
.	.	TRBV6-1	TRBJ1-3	TGTGCCAGCAGTGAATCCTCCGGAAACACCATATATTTT	CASSESSGNTIYF
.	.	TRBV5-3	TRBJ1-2	TGTGCCAGAAGCTTGCGGGGGTTCGTTGGCTACACCTTC	CARSLRGFVGYTF
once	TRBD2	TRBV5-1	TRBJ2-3	TGCGCCAGCAGCTTGACTAGCGGGGGTGGCACAGATACGCAGTATTTT	CASSLTSGGGTDTQYF
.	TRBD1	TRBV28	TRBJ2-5	TGTGCCAGCAGTTTGACCGGGACAGGGGGCGAAGAGACCCAGTACTTC	CASSLTGTGGEETQYF
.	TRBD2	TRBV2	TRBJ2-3	TGTGCCAGCAGCGAGGGACTAGTGGGAACAGATACGCAGTATTTT	CASSEGLVGTDTQYF
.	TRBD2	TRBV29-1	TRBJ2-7	TGCAGCGCTCGGACTAGCGGGGGGGCATACGAGCAGTACTTC	CSARTSGGAYEQYF
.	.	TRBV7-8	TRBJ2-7	TGTGCCAGCAGCTTAGTCCGGGGCGAGCAGTACTTC	CASSLVRGEQYF
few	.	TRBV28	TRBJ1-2	TGTGCCAGCAGTTGGGGCCTGCGGAAGAACTATGGCTACACCTTC	CASSWGLRKNYGYTF
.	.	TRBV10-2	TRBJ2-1	TGCGCCAGCAGTGGAGGGGGGACCCGGTTCTTC	CASSGGGTRFF
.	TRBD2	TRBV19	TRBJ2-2	TGTGCCAGCCGGGAGGGGTGGGTCACCGGGGAGCTGTTTTTT	CASREGWVTGELFF